Detailed here is one T cell receptor (beta chain). The sample belongs to a study of shared T cell receptors in the human thymus. Sequencing used immunoSEQ multiplex PCR; TCRdb keeps in-frame clones, though not all of them. The sample shows 600,000 to 900,000 clones, 80% to 90% of them seen only once. These same records also appear under a second study, on human thymus T cells. That source notes: V and J gene usage appeared biased in thymic and blood repertoires. There were highly overlapping thymic repertoires among unrelated individuals, as related research reported.

The sample was thymocytes. The TCR was taken from a girl younger than two with a congenital heart defect.

CDR3 in amino acids: CSATRTGPNTEAFF. In nucleotides, the CDR3 is TGCAGCGCAACGAGGACAGGGCCGAACACTGAAGCTTTCTTT. The chain is built from TRBV29-1 and TRBJ1-1, with 8 bases aligning to TRBD1. Germline trimming cut 7 bases from V and 1 base from J; bases unmatched to any gene: 8. Germline CDR1 reads SQVTM; CDR2 reads ANQGSEA. This CDR3 has 14 residues.